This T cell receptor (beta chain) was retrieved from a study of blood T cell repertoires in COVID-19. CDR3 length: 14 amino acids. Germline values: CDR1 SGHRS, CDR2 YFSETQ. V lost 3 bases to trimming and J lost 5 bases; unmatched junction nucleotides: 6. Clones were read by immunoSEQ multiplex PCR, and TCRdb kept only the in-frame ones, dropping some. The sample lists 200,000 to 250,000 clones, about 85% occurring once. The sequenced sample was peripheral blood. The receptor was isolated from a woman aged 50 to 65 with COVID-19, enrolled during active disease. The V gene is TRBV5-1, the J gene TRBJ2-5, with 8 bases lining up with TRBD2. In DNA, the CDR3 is TGCGCCAGCAGCTCAGTAGCGGGGATGGAGACCCAGTACTTC. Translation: CASSSVAGMETQYF.